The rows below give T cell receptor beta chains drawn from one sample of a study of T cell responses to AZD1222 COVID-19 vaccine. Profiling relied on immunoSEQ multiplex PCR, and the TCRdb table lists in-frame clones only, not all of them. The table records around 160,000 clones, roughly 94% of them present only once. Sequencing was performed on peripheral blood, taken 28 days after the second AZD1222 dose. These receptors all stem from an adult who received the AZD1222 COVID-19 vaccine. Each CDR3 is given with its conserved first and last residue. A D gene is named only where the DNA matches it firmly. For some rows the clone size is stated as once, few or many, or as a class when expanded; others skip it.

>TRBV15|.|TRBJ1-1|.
CATAPSRTEAFF
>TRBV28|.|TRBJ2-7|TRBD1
CASVGGSGTGAGEQYF
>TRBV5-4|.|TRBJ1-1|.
CASSPPGGNTEAFF
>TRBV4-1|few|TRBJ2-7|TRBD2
CASSQGTSGRSSYEQYF
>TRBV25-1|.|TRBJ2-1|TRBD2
CASSELAGGRNEQFF
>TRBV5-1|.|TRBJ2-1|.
CASSFFPGVANEQFF
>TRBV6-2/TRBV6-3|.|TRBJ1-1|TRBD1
CASSYSAGGDIRNTEAFF
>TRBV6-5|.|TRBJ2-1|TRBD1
CASGTGGYNEQFF
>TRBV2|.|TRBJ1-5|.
CASSWGWGGNQPQHF
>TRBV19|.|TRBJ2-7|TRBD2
CASRRVAGDGAGEQYF
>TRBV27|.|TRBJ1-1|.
CASSSQGEGTEAFF
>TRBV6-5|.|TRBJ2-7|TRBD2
CASSSGTSSDYEQYF
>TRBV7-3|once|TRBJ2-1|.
CASSPAWLGAYNEQFF
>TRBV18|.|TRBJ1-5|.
CASSPPGEEPQHF
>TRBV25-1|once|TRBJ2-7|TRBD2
CASSETSGAYEQYF
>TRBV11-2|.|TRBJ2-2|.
CASSLVGNTHGELFF
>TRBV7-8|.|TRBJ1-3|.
CASSGNTIYF
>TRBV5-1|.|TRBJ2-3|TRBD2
CASSPRSSGRTDTQYF
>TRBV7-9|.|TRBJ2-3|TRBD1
CASSPRQGNTYTDTQYF
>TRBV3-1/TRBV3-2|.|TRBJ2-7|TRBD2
CASNPAGGTEQYF
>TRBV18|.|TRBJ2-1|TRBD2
CASSPILAGASDEQFF